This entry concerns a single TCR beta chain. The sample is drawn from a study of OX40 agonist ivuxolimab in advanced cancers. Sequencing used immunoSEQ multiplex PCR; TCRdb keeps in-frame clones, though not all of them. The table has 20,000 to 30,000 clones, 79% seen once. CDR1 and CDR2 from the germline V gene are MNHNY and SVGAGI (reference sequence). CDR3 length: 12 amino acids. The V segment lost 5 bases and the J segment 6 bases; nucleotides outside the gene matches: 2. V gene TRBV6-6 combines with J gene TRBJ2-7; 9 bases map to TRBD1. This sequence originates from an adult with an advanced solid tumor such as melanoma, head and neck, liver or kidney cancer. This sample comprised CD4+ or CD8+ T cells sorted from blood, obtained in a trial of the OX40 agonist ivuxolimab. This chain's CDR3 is CASSPTGGEQYF. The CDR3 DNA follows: TGTGCCAGCAGTCCGACAGGGGGCGAGCAGTACTTC.